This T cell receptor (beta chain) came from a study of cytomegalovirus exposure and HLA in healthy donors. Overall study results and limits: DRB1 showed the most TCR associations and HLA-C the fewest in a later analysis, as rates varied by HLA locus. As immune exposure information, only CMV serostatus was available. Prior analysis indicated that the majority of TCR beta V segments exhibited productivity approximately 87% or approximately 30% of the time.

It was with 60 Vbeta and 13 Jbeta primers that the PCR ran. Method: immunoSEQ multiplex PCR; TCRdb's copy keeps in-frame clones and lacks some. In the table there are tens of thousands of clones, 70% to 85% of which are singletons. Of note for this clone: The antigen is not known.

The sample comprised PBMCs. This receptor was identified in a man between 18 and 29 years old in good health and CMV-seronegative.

The CDR3 here is CASSHRVAGKTYNEQFF. In DNA, the CDR3 is TGTGCCAGCAGCCATCGAGTAGCGGGCAAGACCTACAATGAGCAGTTCTTC. The chain combines TRBV14 with TRBJ2-1; 7 bases fit TRBD2. CDR3 size: 17 residues. Germline lookup yields CDR1 SGHDN and CDR2 FVKESK. The J segment lost 2 bases and the V segment lost 3 bases, leaving 10 bases of the junction unmatched. The full variable domain, rest sourced from reference TRBV14 and TRBJ2-1, is EAGVTQFPSHSVIEKGQTVTLRCDPISGHDNLYWYRRVMGKEIKFLLHFVKESKQDESGMPNNRFLAERTGGTYSTLKVQPAELEDSGVYFCASSHRVAGKTYNEQFFGPGTRLTVL.